This TCR beta chain came from a study of blood T cell repertoires in COVID-19. The overall study: The analysed material was cDNA or gDNA that came from T cells, B-cell-depleted T cells, or PBMCs.

Profiling relied on immunoSEQ multiplex PCR, and the TCRdb table lists in-frame clones only, not all of them. The profile shows 95,000 to 150,000 clones, more than 70% of them singletons. Germline loops: CDR1 SGHRS, CDR2 YFSETQ. Trimming removed 4 bases from V and 1 base from J; junction bases left unmatched: 4. CDR3 size: 14 residues. This chain joins TRBV5-1 and TRBJ2-5; 7 bases agree with TRBD2. This clonotype was sampled from a human donor in a cohort sampled during active COVID-19. Sample: peripheral blood. The CDR3, as DNA: TGCGCCAGCAGCCCGGGGACTACCCAAGAGACCCAGTACTTC. Protein: CASSPGTTQETQYF.